Shown below are 3 T cell receptor beta chains from a single sample sequenced in a study of T cell repertoires in cytomegalovirus infection. These receptors' targets are unknown. TCRdb reprocessed the reads with MiXCR, giving one entry per CDR3 protein. The sample lists roughly 170,000 distinct CDR3 sequences, about a fifth occurring once. The sequences come from CD8+ T cells from cultured PBMCs, collected from culture after CMV antigen stimulation. These receptors were taken from a human donor in good health (CMV status not recorded). Some clones in this sample may be carry-over from other donors' samples.

The rearrangement links TRBV6-2 or TRBV6-3 to TRBJ1-4; no reliable D call. The CDR3 contains 15 residues. Germline V gene lookup returns CDR1 MNHEY and CDR2 SVGEGT. The ends were cut back, 2 bases at V and 6 bases at J, with 13 bases in the middle. CDR3 amino acids: CASSYPDGLDEKLFF. The CDR3 DNA is TGTGCCAGCAGTTACCCGGACGGTCTCGATGAAAAACTGTTTTTT.

A remark on this clonotype: No conserved phenylalanine or tryptophan is present at the end of the CDR3, so a read error is the likely explanation. The CDR3 DNA follows: TGTGCCAGCAGCCAGTGGGGGGGACAGGGACCCGAAAAACTGTTTTTA. This codes for CASSQWGGQGPEKLFL. The chain carries TRBV7-2 and TRBJ1-4; 9 bases fit TRBD1. The V gene end was trimmed by 5 bases and the J gene end by 8 bases; junction bases not matched to a gene: 12. CDR1 SGHTA and CDR2 FQGNSA come from the germline V gene. There are 16 residues in the CDR3.

This clonotype was picked up many times. The chain employs TRBV7-2 and TRBJ2-1, with 12 bases matching TRBD2. Germline CDR1 and CDR2: SGHTA and FQGNSA. J gave up 5 bases and V 5 bases, and 4 bases lay outside the gene matches. The CDR3 sequence is 15 residues long. The CDR3 protein is CASSLLAGGHNEQFF. The CDR3 DNA reads as TGTGCCAGCAGCCTACTAGCGGGGGGCCACAATGAGCAGTTCTTC.